This TCR beta chain derives from a study of cytomegalovirus exposure and HLA in healthy donors. Notes on the study in general: Trimming of TCR beta V- and J-genes showed a link, identified in a later analysis, to a missense DCLRE1C variant. Equally common other TCR beta chains were less clonally expanded than HLA-associated ones, a later analysis found. Later on, an analysis found that several of the most significant clusters appeared to be linked to common viral pathogens, which included parvovirus B19.

The CDR3 consists of 17 residues. Germline-derived CDR1 and CDR2 are LGHNA and YNFKEQ. With V trimmed by 1 base and J by 4 bases, 9 bases remained unmatched. This clone was observed a handful of times. The antigen is unknown. PCR was performed using 60 Vbeta and 13 Jbeta primers. Sequencing was performed with immunoSEQ multiplex PCR; in TCRdb, only in-frame clones are kept and a portion is missing. The repertoire has a few hundred thousand clones, around 80% of them found once; the top ten carry about 0.58%. The genes are TRBV4-2 and TRBJ2-1, with 8 bases fitting TRBD2. The sequenced sample consisted of PBMCs. The TCR was taken from a woman aged 40 to 55 in good health and CMV-seronegative. CDR3 protein: CASSQVVRGAGYNEQFF. For the CDR3, the DNA is TGTGCCAGCAGCCAAGTGGTGCGGGGGGCGGGGTACAATGAGCAGTTCTTC.